Below, one T cell receptor (beta chain) is given with its context. Its antigen is undetermined. The CDR3 totals 15 residues. Germline V lookup: CDR1 SGHRS, CDR2 YFSETQ. Trimming took 4 bases from V and 3 from J, leaving 14 bases between them. Donation came from healthy HIV-negative adults that had no recent acute infections or vaccinations. Sequencing used immunoSEQ multiplex PCR; TCRdb keeps in-frame clones, though not all of them. The data hold 2 million to 2.5 million clones, with 90% to 97% observed a single time. This record belongs to a study of shared clonotypes between healthy human individuals. Study observations and caveats: In the sorted subsets, rarefaction showed sequencing was incomplete despite large depth. Sample collection involved blood only; tissue repertoires are likely different.

The chain couples TRBV5-1 to TRBJ1-5, with D tentatively TRBD1 (5 bases). The sequencing sample was made of naive CD4+ T cells sorted from blood. Subset defined: CD45RA+ positively selected. This receptor was obtained from a man aged 18 to 35 in good health. The CDR3, as DNA: TGCGCCAGCAGCCAGGGCGGAACTGCCAATCAGCCCCAGCATTTT. Its protein product is CASSQGGTANQPQHF.